These 25 T cell receptor beta chains were sequenced from one sample in a study of graft-versus-host responses after intestinal transplantation. The assay was immunoSEQ multiplex PCR, and TCRdb's table has in-frame clones only and misses some. Among some 45,000 clones listed, approximately 94% were seen once. This specimen was PBMCs, taken approximately 360 days after intestinal transplant. These receptors all come from a human patient who received an intestinal transplant, so some T cells may come from the graft donor.

V and J are TRBV5-4 and TRBJ2-1, with 10 bases lining up with TRBD2. The CDR3 spans 15 residues. CDR1 and CDR2 from the germline V gene are SGHNT and YYREEE (reference sequence). Germline trimming cut 6 bases from V and 1 base from J; bases unmatched to any gene: 4. This CDR3 is CASTSGSGSYNEQFF. In nucleotides, the CDR3 is TGTGCCAGCACTAGCGGGAGCGGGTCCTACAATGAGCAGTTCTTC.

This chain joins TRBV9 and TRBJ1-3, with TRBD1 as a possible D gene (5 bases). Germline V gene data show CDR1 as SGDLS and CDR2 as YYNGEE. V was cut by 3 bases and J by 2 bases, with 12 bases left in between. This CDR3 has 15 amino acids. The chain's CDR3 is CASSAHGTAGNTIYF. CDR3 in DNA: TGTGCCAGCAGCGCCCACGGGACGGCTGGAAACACCATATATTTT.

The chain links TRBV18 to TRBJ1-3; D not certain. V dropped 2 bases and J dropped 7 bases, with 6 bases sitting between them. The CDR3 loop spans 12 amino acids. Germline V gene data show CDR1 as KGHSH and CDR2 as LQKENI. CDR3 in DNA: TGTGCCAGCTCACCATATGATAACACCATATATTTT. This sequence encodes CASSPYDNTIYF.

The rearrangement uses TRBV18 and TRBJ2-7; 8 nucleotides match TRBD1. This CDR3 comprises 16 residues. The ends lost 3 bases at V and 6 bases at J; junction bases unmatched: 13. Germline V lookup: CDR1 KGHSH, CDR2 LQKENI. CDR3: CASSPTGASTLGEQYF. For the CDR3, the DNA is TGTGCCAGCTCACCGACAGGGGCGAGTACGTTAGGCGAGCAGTACTTC.

The gene calls are TRBV5-4 and TRBJ2-7; D possibly corresponds to TRBD1 (6 bases). The CDR3 spans 15 residues. Germline assignment: CDR1 SGHNT and CDR2 YYREEE (reference sequence). Trimming removed 1 base at V and 4 bases at J, with 15 bases between. CDR3 in amino acids: CASSLKGRGGYEQYF. CDR3 in DNA: TGTGCCAGCAGCTTGAAAGGCAGGGGTGGGTACGAGCAGTACTTC.

CDR3 coding DNA: TGCGCCAGCAGCTTGGAGGGGGCGCAGGAGACCCAGTACTTC. Translated: CASSLEGAQETQYF. The chain is built from TRBV5-1 and TRBJ2-5, with 7 bases lining up with TRBD1. The J segment lost 5 bases and the V segment lost 0 bases, leaving 4 bases of the junction unmatched. From germline, CDR1 is SGHRS and CDR2 YFSETQ. This CDR3 spans 14 amino acids. The full variable domain, rest sourced from reference TRBV5-1 and TRBJ2-5, is KAGVTQTPRYLIKTRGQQVTLSCSPISGHRSVSWYQQTPGQGLQFLFEYFSETQRNKGNFPGRFSGRQFSNSRSEMNVSTLELGDSALYLCASSLEGAQETQYFGPGTRLLVL.

The V call is TRBV19, the J call TRBJ2-5; TRBD2 aligns across 13 bases. After removal of 6 bases from V and 9 bases from J, the junction contained 10 bases not matched to a gene. Germline assignment: CDR1 LNHDA and CDR2 SQIVND (reference sequence). The CDR3 is made up of 15 amino acids. The CDR3 sequence: CASRRLAGGPSPQYF. The CDR3 DNA reads as TGTGCCAGTAGGCGACTAGCGGGGGGCCCCTCCCCCCAGTACTTC.

The CDR3 region has the DNA TGCGCCAGCAGCTTGGAAAGGTACTACGAGCAGTACTTC. This translates into CASSLERYYEQYF. This chain joins TRBV5-1 and TRBJ2-5, with D uncertain. TRBJ2-7 explains the end of the DNA better; the J call may be wrong. Germline CDR1 is SGHRS and CDR2 is YFSETQ. This CDR3 is built from 13 residues.

This chain connects TRBV27 to TRBJ1-6, with 7 bases matching TRBD1. With V trimmed by 2 bases and J by 10 bases, 17 bases remained unmatched. Germline V gives CDR1 MNHEY, CDR2 SMNVEV (reference sequence). The CDR3 has 18 amino acids. CDR3 residues: CASSLGGTTGLSLSPLHF. CDR3 in DNA: TGTGCCAGCAGTTTAGGCGGGACGACAGGGCTTTCCCTCTCACCCCTCCACTTT.

The genes are TRBV7-2 and TRBJ2-7; D gene unclear. Trimming took off 4 bases at V and 6 bases at J, with 16 bases between the two ends. Germline V gives CDR1 SGHTA, CDR2 FQGNSA. This CDR3 has 14 residues. The CDR3 region is CASSSLTRSGEQYF. The CDR3 region has the DNA TGTGCCAGCAGCTCCCTCACGAGGAGTGGCGAGCAGTACTTC.

The V gene is TRBV4-1, the J gene TRBJ2-6; D remains ambiguous. Trimming pared 0 bases from V and 15 bases from J, leaving 15 bases between. There are 14 residues in the CDR3. Germline V CDR1 and CDR2: MGHRA, YSYEKL. CDR3 in DNA: TGCGCCAGCAGCCAAGATCTGCGGCCCCCAGCCCTGACTTTC. Protein: CASSQDLRPPALTF.

V is TRBV5-1 and J is TRBJ2-7; D is undetermined. V lost 0 bases, J lost 2 bases, and 9 bases lay in between. Germline V gene data show CDR1 as SGHRS and CDR2 as YFSETQ. This CDR3 has 14 amino acids. The CDR3 nucleotides are TGCGCCAGCAGCTTGGCTCCGGTTCCCTACGAGCAGTACTTC. It yields the protein CASSLAPVPYEQYF.

The chain joins TRBV6-5 to TRBJ2-7, with TRBD1 matching 11 bases. This CDR3 has 15 residues. V lost 5 bases, J lost 4 bases, and 7 bases stayed unmatched. The germline gives CDR1 MNHEY, CDR2 SVGAGI. CDR3 sequence (DNA): TGTGCCAGCAGTCAGGCCGGGACAGGGGGATACGAGCAGTACTTC. Translated: CASSQAGTGGYEQYF.

The rearrangement joins TRBV7-2 to TRBJ1-6; D possibly corresponds to TRBD1 (5 bases). Germline CDR1 reads SGHTA; CDR2 reads FQGNSA. The CDR3 length is 16 residues. The V and J ends lost 5 bases and 10 bases respectively, with 21 bases between them. The CDR3 region is CASSPFTGRGDSPLHF. The DNA for the CDR3 is TGTGCCAGCAGCCCGTTCACGGGGCGGGGGGACTCACCCCTCCACTTT.

V and J are TRBV2 and TRBJ2-1, with TRBD2 matching 8 bases. The CDR3 has 16 residues. Trimming took 3 bases from V and 9 from J; bases not matched to a gene: 13. CDR1 SNHLY and CDR2 FYNNEI come from the germline V gene. The CDR3: CASSDPAGAYDSEQFF. DNA for the CDR3: TGTGCCAGCAGTGACCCAGCGGGGGCCTATGATAGTGAGCAGTTCTTC.

The chain uses TRBV5-1 and TRBJ1-5; tentatively, D is TRBD1 (6 bases). Per the germline V gene, CDR1 is SGHRS and CDR2 is YFSETQ. The V gene lost 0 bases and the J gene lost 8 bases, with 12 bases spanning the gap. This CDR3 comprises 14 residues. CDR3 sequence: CASSLVGGAEPQHF. The CDR3 region has the DNA TGCGCCAGCAGCTTGGTAGGGGGTGCGGAGCCCCAGCATTTT.

This chain joins TRBV7-6 and TRBJ2-1; D uncertain. V was cut by 0 bases and J by 4 bases, with 7 bases left in between. There are 14 residues in the CDR3. CDR1 SGHVS and CDR2 FNYEAQ come from the germline V gene. The CDR3 reads CASSLASSYNEQFF. CDR3 in DNA: TGTGCCAGCAGCTTAGCTTCTTCTTACAATGAGCAGTTCTTC.

The rearrangement joins TRBV9 to TRBJ1-3; no clear D gene. In germline, CDR1 is SGDLS, CDR2 YYNGEE. The V and J ends lost 2 bases and 4 bases respectively, with 4 bases between them. The CDR3 contains 12 residues. CDR3 DNA: TGTGCCAGCAGCGTGGGGGGAAACACCATATATTTT. Translation gives CASSVGGNTIYF.

The rearrangement joins TRBV7-2 to TRBJ1-5; perhaps TRBD1 as D (5 bases). The V gene lost 5 bases and the J gene lost 2 bases, with 16 bases spanning the gap. The germline V gene has CDR1 SGHTA and CDR2 FQGNSA. CDR3 length: 16 amino acids. In DNA, the CDR3 is TGTGCCAGCAGCCAAGAATGGGGGGTAGGCAATCAGCCCCAGCATTTT. This codes for CASSQEWGVGNQPQHF. The whole variable domain, filled in from reference TRBV7-2 and TRBJ1-5, reads GAGVSQSPSNKVTEKGKDVELRCDPISGHTALYWYRQSLGQGLEFLIYFQGNSAPDKSGLPSDRFSAERTGGSVSTLTIQRTQQEDSAVYLCASSQEWGVGNQPQHFGDGTRLSIL.

The chain is built from TRBV29-1 and TRBJ2-3; no firm D call. This CDR3 spans 14 amino acids. Germline CDR1 and CDR2: SQVTM and ANQGSEA. V lost 0 bases and J 2 bases, leaving 9 bases between the germline ends. CDR3 DNA: TGCAGCGTTGAAGATTCGACTGTCACAGATACGCAGTATTTT. This translates into CSVEDSTVTDTQYF.

The CDR3 nucleotides read TGTGCCAGCAGCCGCCTGGACGGCTCCGATGAGCAGTTCTTC. It specifies CASSRLDGSDEQFF. The J gene is TRBJ2-1, the V gene TRBV7-3; no reliable D call. Germline CDR1 is SGHTA and CDR2 is FQGTGA. V lost 5 bases, J lost 8 bases, and 16 bases lay in between. This CDR3 region has 14 residues.

The chain carries TRBV7-9 and TRBJ1-3; the D is unclear. The CDR3 is 14 amino acids. The germline CDR1 and CDR2 sequences are SEHNR and FQNEAQ (reference sequence). V was shortened by 3 bases and J by 4 bases, with 10 bases between the two germline ends. CDR3 bases: TGTGCCAGCAGCTTTCTCACCGGGGGAAACACCATATATTTT. Amino acid sequence: CASSFLTGGNTIYF.

The chain uses TRBV28 and TRBJ2-7; 11 bases match TRBD2. With 2 bases clipped from V and 4 bases from J, the junction kept 7 bases outside the gene matches. This CDR3 contains 16 residues. Germline V gives CDR1 MDHEN, CDR2 SYDVKM. CDR3: CASSLGTSGVLYEQYF. The CDR3 DNA reads as TGTGCCAGCAGTTTAGGGACTAGCGGCGTTCTTTACGAGCAGTACTTC.

The V call is TRBV7-2, the J call TRBJ2-3; 7 nucleotides match TRBD2. With 4 bases clipped from V and 6 bases from J, the junction kept 7 bases outside the gene matches. The CDR3 is 14 residues long. Germline V gene lookup returns CDR1 SGHTA and CDR2 FQGNSA. CDR3 coding DNA: TGTGCCAGCAGCTCAGCGGGAAGGAGGGATACGCAGTATTTT. This encodes CASSSAGRRDTQYF.

V is TRBV6-5 and J is TRBJ1-4; 7 nucleotides line up with TRBD1. Per germline, CDR1 MNHEY and CDR2 SVGAGI. V was pared by 0 bases and J by 7 bases, with 2 bases of the junction left unmatched. The CDR3 is 14 amino acids. The CDR3 region has the DNA TGTGCCAGCAGTTACTCACAGGGGATTGAAAAACTGTTTTTT. Amino acids: CASSYSQGIEKLFF.